The clone carrying this TCR beta chain was seen once. Its target is not known. These data come from a study of post-analysis software for immune sequencing data. Study conclusions and caveats: Compared with controls, patients had more of roughly five TRBV segments, including TRBV5-6, TRBV5-1 and TRBV20-1. F measure grouped same-batch samples tightly together. Normalized Chao1 diversity in multiple sclerosis patients fell significantly below that of controls.

Sequencing libraries made from TCR beta cDNA carried unique molecular identifiers. When about 0.85 to 11 million T cells were used, they gave some 540,000 cDNA molecules. MiXCR, run by TCRdb on the PCR reads, gives a single entry per CDR3 protein. This sample has a few hundred thousand distinct CDR3 sequences, with about 40% found just once. The CDR3 runs to 13 residues. From germline, CDR1 is KGHSH and CDR2 LQKENI. Trimming shortened V by 6 bases and J by 3 bases, and 12 bases separated the two germline ends. The chain uses TRBV18 and TRBJ2-7; D is ambiguous. Input material: blood. The sequence was obtained from a girl aged 2 to 9 with multiple sclerosis. In DNA, the CDR3 is TGTGCCAGCTCTTACCGGGTTGACTACGAGCAGTACTTC. This codes for CASSYRVDYEQYF.